These 19 T cell receptor beta chains were all obtained from the same sample, sequenced in a study of blood T cell repertoires in COVID-19. The assay was immunoSEQ multiplex PCR, and TCRdb's table has in-frame clones only and misses some. The table lists about 50,000 clones, 86% of them singletons. The sequencing input was peripheral blood. All receptors come from a man aged 80 or over with active COVID-19.

This clone was found a few times. This rearrangement joins TRBV19 to TRBJ1-2; 9 bases align to TRBD1. Germline trimming cut 7 bases from V and 8 bases from J; bases unmatched to any gene: 17. Looked up from germline, CDR1 is LNHDA and CDR2 is SQIVND (reference sequence). This CDR3 contains 16 residues. The CDR3 region has the DNA TGTGCCAGTAAACCGCAATCCGGGACAGGGTTGAGCGGCTACACCTTC. It is translated as CASKPQSGTGLSGYTF.

The chain carries TRBV5-4 and TRBJ2-1; TRBD2 matches at 8 bases. J lost 9 bases, V lost 3 bases, and 8 bases had no gene match. This CDR3 is 14 amino acids long. The germline gives CDR1 SGHNT, CDR2 YYREEE (reference sequence). CDR3 sequence: CASSWGLGGGEQFF. CDR3 in DNA: TGTGCCAGCAGCTGGGGACTAGGGGGGGGTGAGCAGTTCTTC.

CDR3 nucleotides: TGCGCCAGCAGCTCGAGCGGACAGGGTCTAATCAATTCACCCCTCCACTTT. It encodes CASSSSGQGLINSPLHF. The V call is TRBV5-1, the J call TRBJ1-6, with TRBD1 matching over 8 bases. V gave up 3 bases and J gave up 7 bases; unmatched junction bases: 12. This CDR3 is built from 17 residues. Germline V gene lookup returns CDR1 SGHRS and CDR2 YFSETQ.

The V gene is TRBV24-1, the J gene TRBJ1-1; D gene ambiguous. Germline CDR1 and CDR2: KGHDR and SFDVKD. Trimming took 3 bases from V and 4 from J, leaving 8 bases between them. This CDR3 contains 13 residues. The CDR3 loop is CATSDRWSTEAFF. The CDR3 nucleotides are TGTGCCACCAGTGATCGGTGGTCCACTGAAGCTTTCTTT.

V and J are TRBV7-2 and TRBJ2-1; weak D call: TRBD2 (6 bases). The CDR3 totals 15 residues. V was pared by 6 bases and J by 5 bases, with 17 bases between. Germline assignment: CDR1 SGHTA and CDR2 FQGNSA. CDR3 amino acids: CASRKGSGLNNEQFF. The CDR3 nucleotides read TGTGCCAGCAGAAAAGGGAGCGGGCTAAACAATGAGCAGTTCTTC. Filled out from reference TRBV7-2 and TRBJ2-1, the complete variable domain reads GAGVSQSPSNKVTEKGKDVELRCDPISGHTALYWYRQSLGQGLEFLIYFQGNSAPDKSGLPSDRFSAERTGGSVSTLTIQRTQQEDSAVYLCASRKGSGLNNEQFFGPGTRLTVL.

V and J are TRBV9 and TRBJ1-3; D possibly corresponds to TRBD1 (5 bases). There are 14 residues in the CDR3. Germline V gives CDR1 SGDLS, CDR2 YYNGEE. V was trimmed by 4 bases and J by 2 bases, leaving 10 bases between them. Here the CDR3 reads CASSSRVPGNTIYF. DNA for the CDR3: TGTGCCAGCAGCTCCAGGGTACCTGGAAACACCATATATTTT.

This clone was recorded once. The chain has TRBV5-4 and TRBJ1-2; weak D call: TRBD1 (6 bases). V lost 0 bases, J lost 2 bases, and 11 bases lay in between. CDR1 is SGHNT, CDR2 YYREEE, per germline (reference sequence). This CDR3 has 15 amino acids. CDR3 amino acids: CASSLVSRGNYGYTF. The CDR3 region has the DNA TGTGCCAGCAGCTTGGTTAGCAGGGGAAACTATGGCTACACCTTC.

The CDR3: CASSLSGSGNTIYF. For the CDR3, the DNA is TGTGCCAGCAGCCTATCTGGCTCCGGAAACACCATATATTTT. V and J are TRBV6-2 or TRBV6-3 and TRBJ1-3; D remains ambiguous. The CDR3 is made up of 14 amino acids. Deletions cut 6 bases from V and 4 bases from J, with 13 bases between. Germline V gene lookup returns CDR1 MNHEY and CDR2 SVGEGT.

The J gene is TRBJ2-7, the V gene TRBV11-3; D might be TRBD2 (6 bases). In germline, CDR1 is SGHNT, CDR2 YENEEA. This CDR3 spans 14 amino acids. Between the trimmed V and J ends, which lost 5 bases and 3 bases, there was a span of 14 bases. This CDR3 is CASSPRGGHYEQYF. Here the CDR3 DNA reads TGTGCCAGCAGCCCGCGGGGAGGACACTACGAGCAGTACTTC.

The count of this clone is one. CDR3: CASSPPSSGGRGEQYF. The CDR3 DNA follows: TGTGCCAGCTCACCACCGTCTAGCGGGGGGAGGGGAGAGCAGTACTTC. V usage is TRBV18 and J usage is TRBJ2-7; 11 nucleotides align to TRBD2. The length of the CDR3 is 16 residues. Per germline, CDR1 KGHSH and CDR2 LQKENI. V lost 0 bases, J lost 7 bases, and 8 bases stayed unmatched.

V and J are TRBV10-2 and TRBJ2-7, with D perhaps matching TRBD2 (6 bases). V was pared by 7 bases and J by 1 base, with 17 bases between. Germline CDR1 reads WSHSY; CDR2 reads SAAADI. CDR3 length equals 15 residues. The CDR3 DNA reads TGCGCCAGCAAAAAACTTAGCGGAACATCCTACGAGCAGTACTTC. Translation gives CASKKLSGTSYEQYF.

The V gene is TRBV6-2 or TRBV6-3, the J gene TRBJ2-7; 11 nucleotides line up with TRBD2. Looked up from germline, CDR1 is MNHEY and CDR2 is SVGEGT. CDR3 size: 15 residues. J gave up 0 bases and V 5 bases, and 3 bases lay outside the gene matches. CDR3 region: CASSQTSGNSYEQYF. The DNA of the CDR3 is TGTGCCAGCAGTCAGACTAGCGGGAACTCCTACGAGCAGTACTTC.

The chain recombines TRBV2 with TRBJ2-3; 7 nucleotides agree with TRBD2. J gave up 4 bases and V 8 bases, and 0 bases lay outside the gene matches. The CDR3 is 11 amino acids. Germline V gives CDR1 SNHLY, CDR2 FYNNEI. The CDR3 reads CASRGADTQYF. The CDR3, as DNA: TGTGCCAGCCGGGGGGCAGATACGCAGTATTTT.

The rearrangement uses TRBV12-3 or TRBV12-4 and TRBJ1-2; unclear D gene. The CDR3 spans 12 residues. The V gene lost 5 bases and the J gene lost 4 bases, with 8 bases spanning the gap. The CDR3 is CASSRDIYGYTF. CDR3 coding DNA: TGTGCCAGCAGTCGAGACATCTATGGCTACACCTTC.

This clone was observed a few times. The V and J genes are TRBV7-2 and TRBJ2-1, with TRBD2 as a possible D gene (6 bases). V lost 7 bases and J 7 bases, leaving 20 bases between the germline ends. Germline V lookup: CDR1 SGHTA, CDR2 FQGNSA. The CDR3 length is 15 residues. DNA for the CDR3: TGTGCCAGCATCCCCCCCCCGGGAGCTGGAAATGAGCAGTTCTTC. Its protein product is CASIPPPGAGNEQFF.

J is TRBJ1-5 and V is TRBV7-9; 10 nucleotides match TRBD1. The CDR3 has 15 amino acids. Germline lookup yields CDR1 SEHNR and CDR2 FQNEAQ (reference sequence). The junction had 7 bases not matched to a gene; V was cut back by 5 bases and J by 6 bases. CDR3 region: CASSKRGQGIQPQHF. In DNA form, the CDR3 reads TGTGCCAGCAGCAAAAGGGGACAGGGGATTCAGCCCCAGCATTTT.

The genes are TRBV5-5 and TRBJ2-7; TRBD1 aligns across 8 bases. The CDR3 has 16 residues. Trimming took 4 bases from V and 2 from J; bases not matched to a gene: 11. The germline CDR1 and CDR2 sequences are SGHKS and YYEKEE (reference sequence). The CDR3 spells CASSPWGTGLTYEQYF. The DNA for the CDR3 is TGTGCCAGCAGCCCCTGGGGGACAGGCCTTACCTACGAGCAGTACTTC.

CDR3 residues: CASRRETPYNEQFF. The DNA for the CDR3 is TGTGCCAGCCGACGGGAGACACCCTACAATGAGCAGTTCTTC. The chain couples TRBV13 to TRBJ2-1; maybe TRBD2 (6 bases). Germline CDR1 is PRHDT and CDR2 is FYEKMQ (reference sequence). The CDR3 loop spans 14 amino acids. Trimming cost V 8 bases and J 2 bases, with 13 bases left between them.

This clone was counted only a few times. The J gene is TRBJ2-1, the V gene TRBV19, with 10 bases aligning to TRBD2. CDR3 size: 16 residues. Germline values: CDR1 LNHDA, CDR2 SQIVND (reference sequence). Germline trimming cut 4 bases from V and 7 bases from J; bases unmatched to any gene: 10. CDR3 region: CASSRASGSVWNEQFF. Written as DNA, the CDR3 is TGTGCCAGTAGTAGGGCTAGCGGGAGTGTGTGGAATGAGCAGTTCTTC.